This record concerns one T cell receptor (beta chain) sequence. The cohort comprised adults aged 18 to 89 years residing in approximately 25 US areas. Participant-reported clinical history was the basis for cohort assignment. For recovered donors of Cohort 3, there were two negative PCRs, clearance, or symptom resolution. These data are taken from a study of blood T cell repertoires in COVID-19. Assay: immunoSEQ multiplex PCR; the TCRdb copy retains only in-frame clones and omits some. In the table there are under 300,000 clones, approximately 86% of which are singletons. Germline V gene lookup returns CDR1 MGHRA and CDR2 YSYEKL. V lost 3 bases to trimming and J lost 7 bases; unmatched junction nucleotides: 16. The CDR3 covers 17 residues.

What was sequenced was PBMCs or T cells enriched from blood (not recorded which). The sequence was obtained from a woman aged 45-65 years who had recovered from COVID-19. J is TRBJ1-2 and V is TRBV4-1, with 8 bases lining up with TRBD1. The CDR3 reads CASSHNLNPDRVFGYTF. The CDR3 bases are TGCGCCAGCAGCCACAATCTTAACCCGGACAGGGTTTTTGGCTACACCTTC.